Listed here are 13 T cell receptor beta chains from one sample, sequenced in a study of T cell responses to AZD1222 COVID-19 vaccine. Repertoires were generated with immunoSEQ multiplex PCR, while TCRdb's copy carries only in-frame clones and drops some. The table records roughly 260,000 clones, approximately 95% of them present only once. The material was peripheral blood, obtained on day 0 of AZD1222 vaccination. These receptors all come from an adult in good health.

The CDR3 sequence: CASSLAEYGYTF. CDR3 in DNA: TGTGCCAGCAGCTTAGCAGAGTATGGCTACACCTTC. The genes are TRBV7-9 and TRBJ1-2; D not resolved. This CDR3 region has 12 residues. V gave up 0 bases and J gave up 5 bases, with 4 bases separating them. CDR1 is SEHNR and CDR2 is FQNEAQ in the germline V gene (reference sequence).

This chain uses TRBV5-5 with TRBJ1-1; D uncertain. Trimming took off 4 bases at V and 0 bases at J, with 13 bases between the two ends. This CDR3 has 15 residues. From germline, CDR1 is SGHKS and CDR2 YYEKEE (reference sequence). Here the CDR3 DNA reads TGTGCCAGCAGCAGTACAGCCTTTATGAACACTGAAGCTTTCTTT. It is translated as CASSSTAFMNTEAFF.

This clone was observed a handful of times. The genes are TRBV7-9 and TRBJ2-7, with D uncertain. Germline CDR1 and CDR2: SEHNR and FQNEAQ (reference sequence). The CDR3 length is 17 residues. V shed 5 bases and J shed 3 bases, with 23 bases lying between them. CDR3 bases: TGTGCCAGCAGCCCCTTGAGGAGCAATTTAGGAGTCTACGAGCAGTACTTC. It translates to CASSPLRSNLGVYEQYF.

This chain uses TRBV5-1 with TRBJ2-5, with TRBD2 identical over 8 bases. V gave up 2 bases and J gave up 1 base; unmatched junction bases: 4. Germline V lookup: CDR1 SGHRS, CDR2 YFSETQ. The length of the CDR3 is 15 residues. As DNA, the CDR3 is TGCGCCAGCAGCTTACTAGCGGCCCTCCAAGAGACCCAGTACTTC. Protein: CASSLLAALQETQYF.

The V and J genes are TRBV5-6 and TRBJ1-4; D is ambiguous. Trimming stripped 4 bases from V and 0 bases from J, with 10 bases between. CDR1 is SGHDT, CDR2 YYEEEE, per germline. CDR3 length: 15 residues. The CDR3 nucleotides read TGTGCCAGCAGCACGAGACTGACAACTAATGAAAAACTGTTTTTT. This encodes CASSTRLTTNEKLFF.

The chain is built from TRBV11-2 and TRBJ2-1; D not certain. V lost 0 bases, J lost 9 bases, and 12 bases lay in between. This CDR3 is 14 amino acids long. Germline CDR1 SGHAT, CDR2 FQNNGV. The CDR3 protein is CASSLDPSLREQFF. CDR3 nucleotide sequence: TGTGCCAGCAGCTTAGATCCCTCCCTTCGTGAGCAGTTCTTC.

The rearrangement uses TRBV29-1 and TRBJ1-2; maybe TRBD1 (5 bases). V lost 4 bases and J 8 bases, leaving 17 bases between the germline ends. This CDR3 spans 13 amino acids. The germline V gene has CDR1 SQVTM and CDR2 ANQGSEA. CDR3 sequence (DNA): TGCAGCGTTGGGTGGGGGGAATCCGGCGGCTACACCTTC. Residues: CSVGWGESGGYTF.

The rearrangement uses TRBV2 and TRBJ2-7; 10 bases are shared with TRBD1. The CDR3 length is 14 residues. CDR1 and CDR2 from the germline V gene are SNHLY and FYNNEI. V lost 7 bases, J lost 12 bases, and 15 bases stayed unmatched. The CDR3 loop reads CASTHPRDRGLRYF. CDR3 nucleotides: TGTGCCAGCACCCATCCCCGGGACAGGGGATTGCGGTACTTC.

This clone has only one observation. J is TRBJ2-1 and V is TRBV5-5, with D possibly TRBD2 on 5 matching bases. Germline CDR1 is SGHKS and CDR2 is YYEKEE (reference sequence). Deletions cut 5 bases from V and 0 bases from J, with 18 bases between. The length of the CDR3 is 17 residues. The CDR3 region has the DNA TGTGCCAGCAGTTATCGGGATAGACCCCTCTCCTACAATGAGCAGTTCTTC. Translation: CASSYRDRPLSYNEQFF.

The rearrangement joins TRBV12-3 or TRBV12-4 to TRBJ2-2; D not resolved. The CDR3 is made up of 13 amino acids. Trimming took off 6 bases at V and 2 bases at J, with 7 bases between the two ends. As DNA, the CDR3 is TGTGCCAGCAGAGATAAAAACACCGGGGAGCTGTTTTTT. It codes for CASRDKNTGELFF.

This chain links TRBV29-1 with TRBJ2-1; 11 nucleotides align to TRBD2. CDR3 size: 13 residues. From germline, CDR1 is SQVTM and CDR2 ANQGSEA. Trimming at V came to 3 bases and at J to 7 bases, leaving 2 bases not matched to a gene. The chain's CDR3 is CSVDSGGGNEQFF. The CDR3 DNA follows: TGCAGCGTTGATAGCGGGGGGGGTAATGAGCAGTTCTTC.

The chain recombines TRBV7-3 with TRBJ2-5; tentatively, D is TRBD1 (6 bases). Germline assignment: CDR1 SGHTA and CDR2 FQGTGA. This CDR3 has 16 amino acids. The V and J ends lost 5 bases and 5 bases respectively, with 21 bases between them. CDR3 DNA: TGTGCCAGCAGCCGAGGGACGCATCAAGGGGGTGAGACCCAGTACTTC. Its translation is CASSRGTHQGGETQYF.

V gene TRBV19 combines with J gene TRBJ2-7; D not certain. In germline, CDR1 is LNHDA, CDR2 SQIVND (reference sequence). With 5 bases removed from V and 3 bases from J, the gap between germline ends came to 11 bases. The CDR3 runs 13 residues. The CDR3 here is CASSRRAFYEQYF. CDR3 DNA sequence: TGTGCCAGTAGTCGCCGGGCTTTCTACGAGCAGTACTTC.